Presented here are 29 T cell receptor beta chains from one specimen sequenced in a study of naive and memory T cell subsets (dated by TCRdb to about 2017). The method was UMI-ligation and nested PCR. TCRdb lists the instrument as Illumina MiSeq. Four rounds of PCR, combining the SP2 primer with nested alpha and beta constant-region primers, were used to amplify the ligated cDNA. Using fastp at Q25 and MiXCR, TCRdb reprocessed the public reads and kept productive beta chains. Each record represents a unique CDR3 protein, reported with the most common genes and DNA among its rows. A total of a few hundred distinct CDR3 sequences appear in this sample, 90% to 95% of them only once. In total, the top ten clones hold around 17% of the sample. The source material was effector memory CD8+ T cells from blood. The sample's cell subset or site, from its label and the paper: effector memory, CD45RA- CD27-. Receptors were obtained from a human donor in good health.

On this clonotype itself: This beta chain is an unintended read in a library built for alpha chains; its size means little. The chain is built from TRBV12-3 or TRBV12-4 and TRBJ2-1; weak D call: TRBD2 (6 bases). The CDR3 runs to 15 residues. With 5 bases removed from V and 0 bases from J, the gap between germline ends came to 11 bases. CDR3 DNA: TGTGCCAGCAGTGATAGCGGAAACTCCTACAATGAGCAGTTCTTC. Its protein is CASSDSGNSYNEQFF.

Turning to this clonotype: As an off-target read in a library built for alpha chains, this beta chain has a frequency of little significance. The CDR3, as DNA: TGCAGTGCCTTTCGGGCAGTCGCGAACACCGGGGAGCTGTTTTTT. Its translation: CSAFRAVANTGELFF. The V and J genes are TRBV20-1 and TRBJ2-2; no clear D gene. Trimming removed 6 bases at V and 0 bases at J, with 14 bases between. This CDR3 is built from 15 residues. Germline CDR1 DFQATT, CDR2 SNEGSKA (reference sequence).

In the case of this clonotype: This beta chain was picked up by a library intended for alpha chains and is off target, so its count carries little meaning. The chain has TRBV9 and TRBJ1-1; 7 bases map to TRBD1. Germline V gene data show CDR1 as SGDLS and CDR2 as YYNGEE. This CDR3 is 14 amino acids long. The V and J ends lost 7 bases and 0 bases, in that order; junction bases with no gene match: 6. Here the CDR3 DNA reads TGTGCCAGCGGACAGGCCAACATGAACACTGAAGCTTTCTTT. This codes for CASGQANMNTEAFF.

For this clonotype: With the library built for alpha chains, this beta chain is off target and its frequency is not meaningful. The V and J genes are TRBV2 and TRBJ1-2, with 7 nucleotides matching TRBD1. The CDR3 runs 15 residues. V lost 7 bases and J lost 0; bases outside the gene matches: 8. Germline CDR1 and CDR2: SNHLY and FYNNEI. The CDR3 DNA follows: TGTGCCAGCATCCAGACAGGGCTAGCTAACTATGGCTACACCTTC. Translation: CASIQTGLANYGYTF.

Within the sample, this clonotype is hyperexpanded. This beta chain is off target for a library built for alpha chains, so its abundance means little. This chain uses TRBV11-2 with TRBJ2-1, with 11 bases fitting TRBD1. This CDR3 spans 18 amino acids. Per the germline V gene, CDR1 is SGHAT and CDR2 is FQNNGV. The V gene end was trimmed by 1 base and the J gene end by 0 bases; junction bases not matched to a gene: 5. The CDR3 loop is CASSLVFGTGGSYNEQFF. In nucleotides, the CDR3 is TGTGCCAGCAGCTTAGTGTTCGGGACAGGGGGCTCCTACAATGAGCAGTTCTTC. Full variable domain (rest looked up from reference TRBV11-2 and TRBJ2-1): EAGVAQSPRYKIIEKRQSVAFWCNPISGHATLYWYQQILGQGPKLLIQFQNNGVVDDSQLPKDRFSAERLKGVDSTLKIQPAKLEDSAVYLCASSLVFGTGGSYNEQFFGPGTRLTVL.

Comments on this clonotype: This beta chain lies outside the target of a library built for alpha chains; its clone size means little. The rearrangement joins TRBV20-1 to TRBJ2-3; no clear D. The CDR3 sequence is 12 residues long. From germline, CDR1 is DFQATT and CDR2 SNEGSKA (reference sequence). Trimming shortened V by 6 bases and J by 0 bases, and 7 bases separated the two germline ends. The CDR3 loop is CSAKTSTDTQYF. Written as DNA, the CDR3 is TGCAGTGCCAAAACTAGCACAGATACGCAGTATTTT.

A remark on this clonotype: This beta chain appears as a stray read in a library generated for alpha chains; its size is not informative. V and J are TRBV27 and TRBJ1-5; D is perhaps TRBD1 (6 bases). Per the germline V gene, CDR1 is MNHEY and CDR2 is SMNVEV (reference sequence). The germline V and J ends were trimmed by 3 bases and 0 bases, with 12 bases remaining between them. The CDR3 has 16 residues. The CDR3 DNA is TGTGCCAGCAGTTTGTACGGGACACCTAGCAATCAGCCCCAGCATTTT. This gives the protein CASSLYGTPSNQPQHF.

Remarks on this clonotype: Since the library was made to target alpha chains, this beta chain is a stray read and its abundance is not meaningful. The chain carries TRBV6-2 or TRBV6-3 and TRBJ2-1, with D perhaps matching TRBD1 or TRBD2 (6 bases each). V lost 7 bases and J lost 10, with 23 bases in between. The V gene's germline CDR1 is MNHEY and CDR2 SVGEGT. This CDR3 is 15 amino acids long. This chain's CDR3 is CASNNRDHGGEEQFF. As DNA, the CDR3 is TGTGCCAGCAATAACCGGGACCACGGGGGCGAGGAGCAGTTCTTC.

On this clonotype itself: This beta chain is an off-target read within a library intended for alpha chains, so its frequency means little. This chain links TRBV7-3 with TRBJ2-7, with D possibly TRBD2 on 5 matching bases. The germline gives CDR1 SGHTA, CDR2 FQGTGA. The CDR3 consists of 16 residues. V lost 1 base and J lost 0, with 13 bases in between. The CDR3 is CASSLMGGSSSYEQYF. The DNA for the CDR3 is TGTGCCAGCAGCTTAATGGGCGGGTCAAGCTCCTACGAGCAGTACTTC.

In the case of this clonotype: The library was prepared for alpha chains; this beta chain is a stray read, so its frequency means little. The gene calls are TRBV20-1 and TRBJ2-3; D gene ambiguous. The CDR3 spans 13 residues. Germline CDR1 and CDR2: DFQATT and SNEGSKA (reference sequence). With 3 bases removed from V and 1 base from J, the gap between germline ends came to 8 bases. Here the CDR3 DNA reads TGCAGTGCTAGTGATGGAGGCACAGATACGCAGTATTTT. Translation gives CSASDGGTDTQYF.

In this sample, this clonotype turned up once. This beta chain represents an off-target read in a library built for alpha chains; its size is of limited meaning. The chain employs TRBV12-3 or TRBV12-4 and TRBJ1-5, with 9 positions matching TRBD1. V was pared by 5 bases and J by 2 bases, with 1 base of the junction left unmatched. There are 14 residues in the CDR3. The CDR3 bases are TGTGCCAGCAGTGGGGACAGGGGCAATCAGCCCCAGCATTTT. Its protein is CASSGDRGNQPQHF.

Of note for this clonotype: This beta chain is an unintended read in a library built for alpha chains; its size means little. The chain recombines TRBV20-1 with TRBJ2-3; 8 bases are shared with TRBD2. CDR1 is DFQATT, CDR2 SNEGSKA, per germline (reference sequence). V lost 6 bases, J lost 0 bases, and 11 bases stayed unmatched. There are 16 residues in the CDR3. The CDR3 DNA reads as TGCAGTGCCGAAGCGGGAGTGAAGACTAGCACAGATACGCAGTATTTT. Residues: CSAEAGVKTSTDTQYF.

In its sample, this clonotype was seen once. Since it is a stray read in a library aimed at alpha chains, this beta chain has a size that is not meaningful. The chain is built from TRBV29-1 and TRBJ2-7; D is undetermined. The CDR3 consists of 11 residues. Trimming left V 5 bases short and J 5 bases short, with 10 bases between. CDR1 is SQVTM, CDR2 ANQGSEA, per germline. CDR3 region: CSVREYDEQYF. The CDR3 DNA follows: TGCAGCGTTAGGGAATACGACGAGCAGTACTTC.

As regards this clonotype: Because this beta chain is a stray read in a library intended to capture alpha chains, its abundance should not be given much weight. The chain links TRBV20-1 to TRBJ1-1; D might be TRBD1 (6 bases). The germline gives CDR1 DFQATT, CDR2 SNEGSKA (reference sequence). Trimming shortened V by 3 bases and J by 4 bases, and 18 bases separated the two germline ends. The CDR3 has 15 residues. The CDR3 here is CSASLDRDMGTEAFF. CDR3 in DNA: TGCAGTGCTAGTCTGGACCGGGACATGGGCACTGAAGCTTTCTTT.

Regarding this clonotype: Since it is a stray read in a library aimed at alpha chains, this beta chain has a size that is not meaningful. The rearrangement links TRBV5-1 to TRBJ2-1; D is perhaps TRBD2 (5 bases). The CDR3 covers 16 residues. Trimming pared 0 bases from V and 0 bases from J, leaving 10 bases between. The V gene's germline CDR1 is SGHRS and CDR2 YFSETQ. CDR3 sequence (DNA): TGCGCCAGCAGCTTGGTGACGGGATACTCCTACAATGAGCAGTTCTTC. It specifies CASSLVTGYSYNEQFF. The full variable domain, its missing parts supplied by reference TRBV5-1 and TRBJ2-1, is KAGVTQTPRYLIKTRGQQVTLSCSPISGHRSVSWYQQTPGQGLQFLFEYFSETQRNKGNFPGRFSGRQFSNSRSEMNVSTLELGDSALYLCASSLVTGYSYNEQFFGPGTRLTVL.

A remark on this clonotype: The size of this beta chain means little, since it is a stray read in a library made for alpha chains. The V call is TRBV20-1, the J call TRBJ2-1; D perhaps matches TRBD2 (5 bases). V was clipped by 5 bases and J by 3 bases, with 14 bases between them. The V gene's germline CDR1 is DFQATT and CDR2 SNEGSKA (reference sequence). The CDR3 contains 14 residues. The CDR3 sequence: CSAPKDGNYNEQFF. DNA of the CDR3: TGCAGTGCTCCCAAGGACGGGAACTACAATGAGCAGTTCTTC.

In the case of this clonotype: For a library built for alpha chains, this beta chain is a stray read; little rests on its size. Here the CDR3 DNA reads TGTGCCTGGAGTACACCGGGACTAGCGGGGTCAGATACGCAGTATTTT. Translating it yields CAWSTPGLAGSDTQYF. This sequence joins TRBV30 and TRBJ2-3, with 13 bases matching TRBD2. Germline V gene sequence: CDR1 GTSNPN, CDR2 SVGIG (reference sequence). This CDR3 spans 16 amino acids. After removal of 2 bases from V and 4 bases from J, the junction contained 6 bases not matched to a gene.

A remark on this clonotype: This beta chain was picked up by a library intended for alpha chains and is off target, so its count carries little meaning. The CDR3 region has the DNA TGTGCCAGTAAATCCGGGGACACCTGGTACCAAGAGACCCAGTACTTC. As protein: CASKSGDTWYQETQYF. V is TRBV28 and J is TRBJ2-5; the D gene is possibly TRBD1 (6 bases). This CDR3 is built from 16 residues. Looked up from germline, CDR1 is MDHEN and CDR2 is SYDVKM. Trimming stripped 9 bases from V and 0 bases from J, with 20 bases between.

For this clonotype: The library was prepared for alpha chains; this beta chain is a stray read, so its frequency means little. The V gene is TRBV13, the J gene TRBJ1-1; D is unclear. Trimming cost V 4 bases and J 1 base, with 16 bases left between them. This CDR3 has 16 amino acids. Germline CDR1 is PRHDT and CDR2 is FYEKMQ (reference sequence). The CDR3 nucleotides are TGTGCCAGCAGCTCAGTAGATGGGAAAGCGAACACTGAAGCTTTCTTT. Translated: CASSSVDGKANTEAFF. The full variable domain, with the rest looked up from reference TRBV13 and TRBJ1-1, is AAGVIQSPRHLIKEKRETATLKCYPIPRHDTVYWYQQGPGQDPQFLISFYEKMQSDKGSIPDRFSAQQFSDYHSELNMSSLELGDSALYFCASSSVDGKANTEAFFGQGTRLTVV.

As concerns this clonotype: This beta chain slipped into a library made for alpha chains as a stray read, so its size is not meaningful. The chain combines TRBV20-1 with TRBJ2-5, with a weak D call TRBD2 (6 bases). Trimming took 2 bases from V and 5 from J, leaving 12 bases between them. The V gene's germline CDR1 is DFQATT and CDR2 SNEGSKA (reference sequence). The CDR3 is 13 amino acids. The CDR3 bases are TGCAGTGCTAGAAAGCGGGTCCTCGAGACCCAGTACTTC. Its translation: CSARKRVLETQYF.

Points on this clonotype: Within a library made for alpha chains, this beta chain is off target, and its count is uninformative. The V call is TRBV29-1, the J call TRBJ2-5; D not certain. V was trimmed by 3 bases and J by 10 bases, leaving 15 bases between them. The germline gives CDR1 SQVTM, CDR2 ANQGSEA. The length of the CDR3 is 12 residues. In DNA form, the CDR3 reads TGCAGCGTTGACCGGCAGGCCGATGACCAGTACTTC. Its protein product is CSVDRQADDQYF.

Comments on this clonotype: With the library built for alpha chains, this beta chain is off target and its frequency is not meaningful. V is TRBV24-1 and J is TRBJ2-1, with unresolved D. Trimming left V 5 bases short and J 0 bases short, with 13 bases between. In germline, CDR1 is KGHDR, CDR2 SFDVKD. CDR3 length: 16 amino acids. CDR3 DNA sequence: TGTGCCACCAGTGGGTTTGGGGAAAGCTCCTACAATGAGCAGTTCTTC. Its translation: CATSGFGESSYNEQFF.

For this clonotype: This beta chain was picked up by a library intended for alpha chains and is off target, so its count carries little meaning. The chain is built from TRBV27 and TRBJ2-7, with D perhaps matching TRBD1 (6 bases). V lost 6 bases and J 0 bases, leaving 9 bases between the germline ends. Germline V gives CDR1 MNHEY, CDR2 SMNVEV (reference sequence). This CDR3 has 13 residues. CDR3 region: CASSEDSSYEQYF. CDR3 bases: TGTGCCAGCAGCGAGGACAGCTCCTACGAGCAGTACTTC.

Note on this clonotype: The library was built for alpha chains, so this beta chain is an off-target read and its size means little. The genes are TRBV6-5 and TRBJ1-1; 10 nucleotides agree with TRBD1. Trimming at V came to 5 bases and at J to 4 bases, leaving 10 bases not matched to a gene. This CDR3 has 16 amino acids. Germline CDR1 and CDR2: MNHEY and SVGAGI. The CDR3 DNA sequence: TGTGCCAGCAGTCACGATGGGACAGGGGACGGCACTGAAGCTTTCTTT. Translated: CASSHDGTGDGTEAFF.

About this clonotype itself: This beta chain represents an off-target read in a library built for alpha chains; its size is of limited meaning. The chain's CDR3 is CASSLVSGGASDEQFF. The CDR3 DNA sequence: TGTGCCAGCAGCTTAGTGAGCGGGGGGGCCTCGGATGAGCAGTTCTTC. The J gene is TRBJ2-1, the V gene TRBV7-9, with TRBD2 identical over 10 bases. The germline V gene encodes CDR1 SEHNR and CDR2 FQNEAQ (reference sequence). V gave up 1 base and J gave up 8 bases; unmatched junction bases: 8. There are 16 residues in the CDR3.

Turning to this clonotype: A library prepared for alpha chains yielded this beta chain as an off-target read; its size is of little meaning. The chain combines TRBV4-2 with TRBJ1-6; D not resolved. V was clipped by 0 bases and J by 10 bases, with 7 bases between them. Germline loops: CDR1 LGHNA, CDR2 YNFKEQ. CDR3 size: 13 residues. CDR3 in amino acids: CASSQDQRSPLHF. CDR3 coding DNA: TGTGCCAGCAGCCAAGATCAGAGATCACCCCTCCACTTT.

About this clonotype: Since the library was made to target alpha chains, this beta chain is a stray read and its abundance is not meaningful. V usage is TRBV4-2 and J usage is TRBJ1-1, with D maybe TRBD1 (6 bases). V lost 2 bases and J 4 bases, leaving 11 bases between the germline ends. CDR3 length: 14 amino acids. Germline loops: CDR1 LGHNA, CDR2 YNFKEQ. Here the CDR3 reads CASSQSHRVTEAFF. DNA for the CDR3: TGTGCCAGCAGCCAATCTCACAGGGTCACTGAAGCTTTCTTT.

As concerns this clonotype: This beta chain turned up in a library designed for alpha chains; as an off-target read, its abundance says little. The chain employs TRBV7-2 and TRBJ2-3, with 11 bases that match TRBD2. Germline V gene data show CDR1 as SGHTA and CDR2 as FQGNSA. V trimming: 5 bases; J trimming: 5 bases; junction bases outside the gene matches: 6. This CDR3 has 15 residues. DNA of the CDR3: TGTGCCAGCAGCGTGACTAGCGGGATGGTAGATACGCAGTATTTT. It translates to CASSVTSGMVDTQYF.

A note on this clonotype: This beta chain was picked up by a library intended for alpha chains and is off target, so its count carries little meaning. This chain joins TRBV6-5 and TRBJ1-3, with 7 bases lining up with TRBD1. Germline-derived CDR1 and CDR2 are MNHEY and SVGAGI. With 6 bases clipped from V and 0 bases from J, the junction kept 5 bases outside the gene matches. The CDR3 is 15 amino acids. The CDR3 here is CASSPTGDSGNTIYF. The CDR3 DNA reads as TGTGCCAGCAGCCCAACAGGGGACTCTGGAAACACCATATATTTT.